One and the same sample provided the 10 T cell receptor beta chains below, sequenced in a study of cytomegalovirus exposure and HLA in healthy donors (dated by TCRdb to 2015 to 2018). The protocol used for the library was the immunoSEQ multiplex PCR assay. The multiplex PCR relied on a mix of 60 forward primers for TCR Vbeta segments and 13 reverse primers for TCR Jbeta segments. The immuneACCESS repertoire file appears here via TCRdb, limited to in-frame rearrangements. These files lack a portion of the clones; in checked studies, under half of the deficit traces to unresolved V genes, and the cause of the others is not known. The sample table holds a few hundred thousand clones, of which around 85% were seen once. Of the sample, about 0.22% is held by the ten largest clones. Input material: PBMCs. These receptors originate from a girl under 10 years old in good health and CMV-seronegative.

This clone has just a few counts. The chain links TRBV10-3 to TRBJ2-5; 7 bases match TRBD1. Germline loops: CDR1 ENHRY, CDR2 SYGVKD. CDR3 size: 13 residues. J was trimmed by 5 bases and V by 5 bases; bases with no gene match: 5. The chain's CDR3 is CAISKGAHETQYF. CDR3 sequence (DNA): TGTGCCATCAGTAAGGGGGCTCATGAGACCCAGTACTTC.

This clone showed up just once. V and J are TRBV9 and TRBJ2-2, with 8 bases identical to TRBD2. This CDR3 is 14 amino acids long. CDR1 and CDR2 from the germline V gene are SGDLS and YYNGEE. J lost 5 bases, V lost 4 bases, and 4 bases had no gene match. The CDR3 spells CASSQGLVTGELFF. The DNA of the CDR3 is TGTGCCAGCAGCCAGGGACTAGTAACCGGGGAGCTGTTTTTT.

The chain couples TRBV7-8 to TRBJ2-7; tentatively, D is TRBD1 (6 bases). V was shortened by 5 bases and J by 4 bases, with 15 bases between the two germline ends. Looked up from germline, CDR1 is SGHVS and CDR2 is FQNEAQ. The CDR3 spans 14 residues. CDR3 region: CASSQGGRRYEQYF. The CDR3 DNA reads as TGTGCCAGCAGCCAAGGGGGAAGGAGATACGAGCAGTACTTC.

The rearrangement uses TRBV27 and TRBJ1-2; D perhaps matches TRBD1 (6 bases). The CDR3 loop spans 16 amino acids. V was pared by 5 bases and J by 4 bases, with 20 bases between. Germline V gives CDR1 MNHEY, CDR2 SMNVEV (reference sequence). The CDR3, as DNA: TGTGCCAGCAGTCCGCCAAACAGGGTCAGCTTCTATGGCTACACCTTC. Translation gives CASSPPNRVSFYGYTF.

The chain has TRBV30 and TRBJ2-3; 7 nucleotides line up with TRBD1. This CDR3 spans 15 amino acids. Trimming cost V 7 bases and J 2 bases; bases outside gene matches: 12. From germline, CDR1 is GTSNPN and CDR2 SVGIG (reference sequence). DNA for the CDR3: TGTGCCTTTAGGGAAGGGGGCCCCCACACAGATACGCAGTATTTT. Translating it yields CAFREGGPHTDTQYF.

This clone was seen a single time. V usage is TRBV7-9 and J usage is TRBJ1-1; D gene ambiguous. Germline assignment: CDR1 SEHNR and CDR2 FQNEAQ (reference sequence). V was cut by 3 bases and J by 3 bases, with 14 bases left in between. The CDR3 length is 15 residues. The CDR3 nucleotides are TGTGCCAGCAGCTTGACGGAGGGCGCGGACACTGAAGCTTTCTTT. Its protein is CASSLTEGADTEAFF.

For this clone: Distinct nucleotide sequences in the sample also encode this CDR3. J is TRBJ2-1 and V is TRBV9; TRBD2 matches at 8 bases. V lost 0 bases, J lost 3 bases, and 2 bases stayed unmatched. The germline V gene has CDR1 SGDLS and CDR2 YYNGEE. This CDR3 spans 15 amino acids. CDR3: CASSVVGGGYNEQFF. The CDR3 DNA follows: TGTGCCAGCAGCGTAGTCGGGGGGGGCTACAATGAGCAGTTCTTC.

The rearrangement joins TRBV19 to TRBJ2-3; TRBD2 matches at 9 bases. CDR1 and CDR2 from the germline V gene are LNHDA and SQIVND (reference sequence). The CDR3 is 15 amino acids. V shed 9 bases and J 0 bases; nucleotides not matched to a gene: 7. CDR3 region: CARRRLAESTDTQYF. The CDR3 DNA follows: TGTGCCAGGAGAAGACTAGCGGAGAGCACAGATACGCAGTATTTT.

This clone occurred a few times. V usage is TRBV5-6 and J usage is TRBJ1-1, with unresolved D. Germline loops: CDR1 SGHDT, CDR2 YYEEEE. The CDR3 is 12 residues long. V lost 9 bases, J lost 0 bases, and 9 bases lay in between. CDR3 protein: CATHSLNTEAFF. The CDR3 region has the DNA TGTGCCACCCACTCTCTGAACACTGAAGCTTTCTTT.

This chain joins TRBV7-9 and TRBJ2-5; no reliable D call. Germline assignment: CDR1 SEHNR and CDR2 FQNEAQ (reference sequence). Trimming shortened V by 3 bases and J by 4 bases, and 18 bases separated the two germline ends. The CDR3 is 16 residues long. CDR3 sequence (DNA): TGTGCCAGCAGCTTCGGTCCCGCGGTCATGGGAGAGACCCAGTACTTC. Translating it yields CASSFGPAVMGETQYF. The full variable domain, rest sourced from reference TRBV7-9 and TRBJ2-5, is DTGVSQNPRHKITKRGQNVTFRCDPISEHNRLYWYRQTLGQGPEFLTYFQNEAQLEKSRLLSDRFSAERPKGSFSTLEIQRTEQGDSAMYLCASSFGPAVMGETQYFGPGTRLLVL.